These T cell receptor beta chains were read from a single sample in a study of blood T cell repertoires in COVID-19. Libraries were prepared by immunoSEQ multiplex PCR; TCRdb keeps only in-frame clonotypes and omits some of them. The repertoire includes some 50,000 clones, about 80% of them detected once, and 13% to 15% sits in the top ten. Sequencing was done on a sample of peripheral blood. The receptors here all came from a human donor in a cohort sampled during active COVID-19. Both conserved end residues are part of each CDR3. The D gene is left open where the match is weak. For some rows the clone size is stated as once, few or many, or as a class when expanded; others skip it.

j_call | d_call | v_call | cdr3_length | clone_size | cdr3_aa | cdr3_nt
TRBJ2-4 | TRBD2 | TRBV5-5 | 18 | NA | CASSFQGGRGGTKNIQYF | TGTGCCAGCAGCTTCCAAGGCGGGCGGGGGGGAACCAAAAACATTCAGTACTTC
TRBJ1-2 | TRBD1 | TRBV18 | 15 | NA | CASSLVGTGGDGYTF | TGTGCCAGCTCACTTGTTGGAACAGGGGGTGATGGCTACACCTTC
TRBJ1-6 | NA | TRBV2 | 15 | NA | CASKQTGGSRSPLHF | TGTGCCAGCAAACAAACCGGAGGAAGTCGTTCACCCCTCCACTTT
TRBJ2-7 | TRBD2 | TRBV9 | 15 | NA | CASSLAGTTSYEQYF | TGTGCCAGCAGCCTTGCCGGGACTACTTCCTACGAGCAGTACTTC
TRBJ1-5 | NA | TRBV4-3 | 15 | NA | CASSQALSTFQPQHF | TGCGCCAGCAGCCAAGCTCTATCAACTTTTCAGCCCCAGCATTTT
TRBJ1-1 | TRBD1 | TRBV6-5 | 15 | NA | CASSYKGTANTEAFF | TGTGCCAGCAGTTACAAGGGGACAGCAAACACTGAAGCTTTCTTT
TRBJ1-5 | NA | TRBV3-1/TRBV3-2 | 15 | once | CASSEGGDWSQPQHF | TGTGCCAGCAGCGAGGGAGGGGATTGGAGTCAGCCCCAGCATTTT
TRBJ2-7 | NA | TRBV30 | 11 | NA | CAWSVQIERYF | TGTGCCTGGAGTGTACAGATAGAACGGTACTTC
TRBJ2-2 | TRBD2 | TRBV5-5 | 16 | few | CASSLTGTRNTGELFF | TGTGCCAGCAGCTTGACCGGGACTAGGAACACCGGGGAGCTGTTTTTT
TRBJ2-1 | TRBD2 | TRBV7-3 | 14 | few | CASSLRGFANEQFF | TGTGCCAGCAGCTTGCGGGGGTTCGCCAATGAGCAGTTCTTC
TRBJ2-2 | TRBD1 | TRBV5-6 | 14 | NA | CASSFGTGAGELFF | TGTGCCAGCAGCTTTGGGACAGGGGCCGGGGAGCTGTTTTTT